Detailed here is one T cell receptor (beta chain). What it binds is not known. This entry comes from a study of cytomegalovirus exposure and HLA in healthy donors. Turning to the study itself: It was reported in a later analysis that the 90 to 150 validation repertoires used the same platform as the 666 first-cohort repertoires.

Only in-frame clones appear in the TCRdb table, and some are missing; sequencing was by immunoSEQ multiplex PCR. The data hold a few hundred thousand clones, with 90% observed a single time. Study outcomes and limitations: Among TCR sequences, most were rare, though some public TCRs appeared in many donors. Cytomegalovirus status was reportedly diagnosed by the classifier with high sensitivity and specificity. In vitro confirmation showed three CMV-associated chains to be CMV antigen specific.

The source material was PBMCs. The TCR originated in a woman aged 25 to 39 in good health and CMV-seronegative.

CDR3 nucleotides: TGTGCCAGCAGCCCGGACAGCCAAGAGACCCAGTACTTC. The encoded protein is CASSPDSQETQYF. This chain joins TRBV7-3 and TRBJ2-5; weak D call: TRBD1 (6 bases). The germline gives CDR1 SGHTA, CDR2 FQGTGA. The length of the CDR3 is 13 residues. V lost 5 bases to trimming and J lost 1 base, with 8 bases between them.